This T cell receptor beta chain was identified in a study of control samples from healthy donors and cancer patients (dated by TCRdb to the early 2020s). Libraries were made using the immunoSEQ multiplex PCR assay. TCRdb's version of the immuneACCESS table is confined to in-frame rearrangements and falls short of the full clone set. An unresolved V gene accounts for under half of the shortfall where checked; the remainder is of unknown origin. The sample includes approximately 150,000 clones, with about 91% observed a single time. Under 4% of the sample goes to the ten largest clones. Comment on this clone: The antigen it recognizes is unknown. Base qualities are not recorded, but no much larger clone differs from it by a single base.

The CDR3 starts with the cysteine, ends with the phenylalanine, and has 15 residues. The DNA shown is the 45-base CDR3, in frame from base 1. The V end loses 0 bases and the J end loses 3 bases, and a stretch of 10 bases separates them. According to the germline V gene, CDR1 reads SGDLS and CDR2 reads YYNGEE. Sequencing used blood. The sequence derives from a man aged 25 to 45 in good health. The rearrangement joined TRBV9 to TRBJ1-5; the D gene is perhaps TRBD1, from 6 matching bases. The DNA is TGTGCCAGCAGCGTAGAGGGGGTATACAATCAGCCCCAGCATTTT. It specifies CASSVEGVYNQPQHF.